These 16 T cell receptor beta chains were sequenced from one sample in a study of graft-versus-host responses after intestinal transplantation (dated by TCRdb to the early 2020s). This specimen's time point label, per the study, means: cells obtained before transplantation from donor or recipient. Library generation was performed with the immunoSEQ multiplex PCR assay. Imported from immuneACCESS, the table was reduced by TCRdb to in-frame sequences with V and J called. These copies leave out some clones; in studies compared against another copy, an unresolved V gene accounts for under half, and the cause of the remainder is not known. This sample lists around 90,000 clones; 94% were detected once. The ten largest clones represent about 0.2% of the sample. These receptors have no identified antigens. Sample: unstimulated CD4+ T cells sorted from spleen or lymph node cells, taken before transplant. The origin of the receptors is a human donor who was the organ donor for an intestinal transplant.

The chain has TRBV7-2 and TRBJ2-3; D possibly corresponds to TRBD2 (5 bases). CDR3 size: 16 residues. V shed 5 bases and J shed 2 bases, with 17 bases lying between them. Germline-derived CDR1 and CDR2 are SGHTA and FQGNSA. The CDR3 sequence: CASSRRLAGDTDTQYF. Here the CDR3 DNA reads TGTGCCAGCAGCCGACGGCTAGCTGGCGACACAGATACGCAGTATTTT.

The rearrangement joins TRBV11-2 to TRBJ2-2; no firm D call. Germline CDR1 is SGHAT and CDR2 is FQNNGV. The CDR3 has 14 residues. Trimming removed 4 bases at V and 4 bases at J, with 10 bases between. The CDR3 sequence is CASSSYRGTGELFF. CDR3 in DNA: TGTGCCAGCAGCTCGTATCGCGGCACCGGGGAGCTGTTTTTT. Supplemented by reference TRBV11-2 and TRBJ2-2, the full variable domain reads EAGVAQSPRYKIIEKRQSVAFWCNPISGHATLYWYQQILGQGPKLLIQFQNNGVVDDSQLPKDRFSAERLKGVDSTLKIQPAKLEDSAVYLCASSSYRGTGELFFGEGSRLTVL.

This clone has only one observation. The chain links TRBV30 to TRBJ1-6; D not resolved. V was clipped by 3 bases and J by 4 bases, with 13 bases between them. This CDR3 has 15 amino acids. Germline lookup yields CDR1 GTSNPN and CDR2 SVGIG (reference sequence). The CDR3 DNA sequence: TGTGCCTGGAGGAGCGGGAGGATTTATAATTCACCCCTCCACTTT. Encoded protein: CAWRSGRIYNSPLHF.

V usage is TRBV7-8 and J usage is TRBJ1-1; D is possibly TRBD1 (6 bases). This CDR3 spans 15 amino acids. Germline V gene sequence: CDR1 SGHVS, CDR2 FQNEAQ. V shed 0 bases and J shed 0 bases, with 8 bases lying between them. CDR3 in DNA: TGTGCCAGCAGCTTAGCTGGGGGCGTGAACACTGAAGCTTTCTTT. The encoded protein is CASSLAGGVNTEAFF.

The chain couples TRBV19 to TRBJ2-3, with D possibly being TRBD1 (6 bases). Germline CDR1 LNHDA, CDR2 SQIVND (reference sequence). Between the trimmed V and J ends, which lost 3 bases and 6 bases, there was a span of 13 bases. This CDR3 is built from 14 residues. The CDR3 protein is CASSMVIRGDTQYF. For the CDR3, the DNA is TGTGCCAGTAGTATGGTTATTAGGGGGGATACGCAGTATTTT.

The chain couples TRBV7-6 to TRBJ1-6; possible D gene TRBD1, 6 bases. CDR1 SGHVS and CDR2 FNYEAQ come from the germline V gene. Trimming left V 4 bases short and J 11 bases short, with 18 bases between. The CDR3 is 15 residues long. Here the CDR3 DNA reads TGTGCCAGCAGCTCCATAGGACAGTCTCTCCCACCCCTCCACTTT. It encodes CASSSIGQSLPPLHF.

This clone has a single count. The CDR3 loop reads CAWSVDYYNEQFF. The CDR3 DNA reads TGTGCCTGGAGCGTTGACTACTACAATGAGCAGTTCTTC. This chain connects TRBV30 to TRBJ2-1, with TRBD2 as a possible D gene (5 bases). Trimming removed 3 bases at V and 3 bases at J, with 9 bases between. This CDR3 spans 13 amino acids. Germline-derived CDR1 and CDR2 are GTSNPN and SVGIG (reference sequence). Based on the CDR3 plus reference TRBV30 and TRBJ2-1, the full variable domain is SQTIHQWPATLVQPVGSPLSLECTVEGTSNPNLYWYRQAAGRGLQLLFYSVGIGQISSEVPQNLSASRPQDRQFILSSKKLLLSDSGFYLCAWSVDYYNEQFFGPGTRLTVL.

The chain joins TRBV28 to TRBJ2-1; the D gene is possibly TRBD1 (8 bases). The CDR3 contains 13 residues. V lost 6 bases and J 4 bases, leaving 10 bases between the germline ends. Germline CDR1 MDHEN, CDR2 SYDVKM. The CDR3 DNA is TGTGCCAGCAGACAGGGGGGGTACAATGAGCAGTTCTTC. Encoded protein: CASRQGGYNEQFF.

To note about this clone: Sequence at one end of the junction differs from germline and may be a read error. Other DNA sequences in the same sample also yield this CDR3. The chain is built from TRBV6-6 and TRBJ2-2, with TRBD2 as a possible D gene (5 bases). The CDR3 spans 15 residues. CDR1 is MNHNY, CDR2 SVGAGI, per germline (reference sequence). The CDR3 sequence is CASSYRPRGTGELFF. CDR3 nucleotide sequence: TGCGCCAGCAGTTATCGGCCAAGAGGGACCGGGGAGCTGTTTTTT.

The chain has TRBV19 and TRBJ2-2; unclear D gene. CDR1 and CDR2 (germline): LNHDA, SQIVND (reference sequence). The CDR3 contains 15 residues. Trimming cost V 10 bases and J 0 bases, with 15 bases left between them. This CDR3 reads CATIKPGPNTGELFF. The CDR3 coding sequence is TGTGCCACCATTAAGCCCGGGCCGAACACCGGGGAGCTGTTTTTT.

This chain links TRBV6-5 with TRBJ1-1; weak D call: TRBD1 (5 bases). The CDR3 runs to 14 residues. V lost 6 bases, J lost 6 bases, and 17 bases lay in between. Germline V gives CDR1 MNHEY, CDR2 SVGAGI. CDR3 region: CASSRDPVNPEAFF. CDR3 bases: TGTGCCAGCAGCCGGGACCCGGTTAATCCTGAAGCTTTCTTT.

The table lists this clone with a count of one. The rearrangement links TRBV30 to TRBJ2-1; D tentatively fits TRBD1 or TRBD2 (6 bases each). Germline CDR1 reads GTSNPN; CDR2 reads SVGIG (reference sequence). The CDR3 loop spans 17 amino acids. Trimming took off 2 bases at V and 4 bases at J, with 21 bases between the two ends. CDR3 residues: CAWSSERTGASYNEQFF. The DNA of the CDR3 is TGTGCCTGGAGTTCCGAGCGGACGGGGGCGTCTTACAATGAGCAGTTCTTC.

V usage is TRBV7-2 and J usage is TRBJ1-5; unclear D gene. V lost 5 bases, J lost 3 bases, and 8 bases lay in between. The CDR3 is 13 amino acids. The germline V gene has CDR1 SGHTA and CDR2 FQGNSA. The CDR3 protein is CASSPSSNQPQHF. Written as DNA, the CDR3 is TGTGCCAGCAGCCCCAGTTCCAATCAGCCCCAGCATTTT.

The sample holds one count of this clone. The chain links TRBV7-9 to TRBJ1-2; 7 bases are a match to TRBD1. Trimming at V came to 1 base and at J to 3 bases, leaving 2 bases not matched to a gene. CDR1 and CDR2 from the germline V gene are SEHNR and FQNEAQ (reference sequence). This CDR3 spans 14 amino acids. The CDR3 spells CASSLGGGDYGYTF. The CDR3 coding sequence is TGTGCCAGCAGCTTAGGAGGGGGCGACTATGGCTACACCTTC.

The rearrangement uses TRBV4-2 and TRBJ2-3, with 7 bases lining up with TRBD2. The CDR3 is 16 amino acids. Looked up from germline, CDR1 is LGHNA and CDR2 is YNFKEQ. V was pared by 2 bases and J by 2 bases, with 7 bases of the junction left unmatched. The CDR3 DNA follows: TGTGCCAGCAGCCAACAAGCGGGGTTAGACACAGATACGCAGTATTTT. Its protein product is CASSQQAGLDTDTQYF.

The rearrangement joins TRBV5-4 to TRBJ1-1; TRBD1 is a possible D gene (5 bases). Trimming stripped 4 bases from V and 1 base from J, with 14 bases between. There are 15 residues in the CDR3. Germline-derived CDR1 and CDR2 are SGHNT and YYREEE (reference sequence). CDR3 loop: CASSGVGEQNTEAFF. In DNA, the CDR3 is TGTGCCAGCAGCGGGGTAGGGGAGCAGAACACTGAAGCTTTCTTT.